This T cell receptor (beta chain) was sequenced for a study of T cell changes during pregnancy in multiple sclerosis (dated by TCRdb to the late 2010s). As for the study more broadly: The study examined how the T cell repertoire changed over the course of pregnancy in women with multiple sclerosis.

Comment on this clone: The specificity of this receptor is unknown. Base quality data are lacking; no much larger clone is found one base away.

Reading from cysteine to phenylalanine, the CDR3 counts 15 amino acids. The CDR3 DNA has 45 bases and is translated from base 1. V is shortened by 2 bases, J by 5 bases, and the region joining them spans 12 bases. CDR1 and CDR2, looked up from the germline V gene, are SGHDN and FVKESK. The library was generated by the immunoSEQ multiplex PCR assay. The immuneACCESS repertoire file appears here via TCRdb, limited to in-frame rearrangements. These files lack a portion of the clones; in checked studies, under half of the deficit traces to unresolved V genes, and the cause of the others is not known. This sample gives tens of thousands of clones in total; around 95% of them show up just once. The ten largest account for approximately 0.34% of the sample.

The sequence was obtained from a female donor with multiple sclerosis, enrolled in a pregnancy study. This sequence uses TRBV14 and TRBJ2-2; the D gene is perhaps TRBD1, from 6 matching bases. The source was CD4+ T cells from peripheral blood mononuclear cells, collected before pregnancy. This receptor carries the CDR3 CASSQPGRGTGELFF. The nucleotide sequence reads TGTGCCAGCAGCCAACCAGGCAGGGGTACCGGGGAGCTGTTTTTT.